The 4 T cell receptor beta chains given below trace back to one sample, sequenced in a study of shared clonotypes between healthy human individuals. Here immunoSEQ multiplex PCR was the method, and the copy in TCRdb shows in-frame clones only, minus some. Among 600,000 to 700,000 clones listed, less than 80% were seen once. The sequencing sample was made of memory CD4+ T cells sorted from blood. The subset denotes: CD45RA-negative fraction. The receptors stem from a woman under 40 in good health.

This clone was seen once. V gene TRBV7-6 combines with J gene TRBJ2-5, with D perhaps TRBD2 (5 bases). TRBJ2-7 matches the DNA end more closely, so the J call is doubtful. CDR1 and CDR2 (germline): SGHVS, FNYEAQ. This CDR3 comprises 14 residues. The CDR3 loop reads CASSPRVEGGEQYF. The CDR3 nucleotides read TGTGCCAGCAGCCCCCGGGTCGAGGGCGGCGAGCAGTACTTC.

The V call is TRBV5-4, the J call TRBJ1-1; D is possibly TRBD1 (6 bases). Germline-derived CDR1 and CDR2 are SGHNT and YYREEE (reference sequence). CDR3 length: 14 residues. Between the trimmed V and J ends, which lost 2 bases and 4 bases, there was a span of 12 bases. DNA of the CDR3: TGTGCCAGCAGCTTCGGGACACCTGGCACTGAAGCTTTCTTT. Translating it yields CASSFGTPGTEAFF.

The chain links TRBV6-5 to TRBJ2-2, with D unclear. The CDR3 contains 14 residues. V was clipped by 6 bases and J by 2 bases, with 10 bases between them. Germline assignment: CDR1 MNHEY and CDR2 SVGAGI. In DNA, the CDR3 is TGTGCCAGCAGGCGAAGGCCCAACACCGGGGAGCTGTTTTTT. It translates to CASRRRPNTGELFF.

This chain links TRBV19 with TRBJ2-7; D remains ambiguous. Per germline, CDR1 LNHDA and CDR2 SQIVND (reference sequence). V lost 8 bases to trimming and J lost 6 bases, with 14 bases between them. This CDR3 contains 12 residues. CDR3 in DNA: TGTGCCAGTGGAGTTAAGGGATCCGAGCAGTACTTC. This translates into CASGVKGSEQYF. The variable domain in full, with the rest retrieved from reference TRBV19 and TRBJ2-7, is DGGITQSPKYLFRKEGQNVTLSCEQNLNHDAMYWYRQDPGQGLRLIYYSQIVNDFQKGDIAEGYSVSREKKESFPLTVTSAQKNPTAFYLCASGVKGSEQYFGPGTRLTVT.